This entry describes one T cell receptor beta chain. The data originate from a study of blood T cell repertoires in COVID-19. Study context: Material from acute and convalescent COVID-19 was sourced from the United States, Italy and Spain.

Germline loops: CDR1 MNHEY, CDR2 SVGEGT. This CDR3 comprises 12 residues. Trimming stripped 2 bases from V and 5 bases from J, with 7 bases between. Participant reports of clinical history set cohort assignment. Recovery among Cohort 3 donors was established by two negative PCRs, clearance, or symptom resolution. In the original processing: By means of reference gene primer amplification, nucleated cell counts were estimated. The repertoire was sequenced with immunoSEQ multiplex PCR; TCRdb's copy has only in-frame clones and lacks some. V, J and clone size are those of that table, while D and trimming were read from the DNA. The sample carries around 250,000 clones, roughly 85% recorded once.

This clonotype was obtained from a woman between 45 and 60 years old who had recovered from COVID-19. The chain joins TRBV6-2 or TRBV6-3 to TRBJ2-7; D is unclear. Material: PBMCs or T cells enriched from blood (not recorded which). CDR3: CASSYVGDEQYF. Written as DNA, the CDR3 is TGTGCCAGCAGTTACGTCGGAGACGAGCAGTACTTC.